The sequence of this T cell receptor beta chain was determined in a study of T cell responses to AZD1222 COVID-19 vaccine. Whole-study context: Timing groups of about 4 and about 12 weeks for second doses were pooled. General study results and limits: Recipients of AZD1222 seropositive at baseline numbered only 5 or 6. The donor group comprised mostly white British people and more females; the analysis possibly underestimated clonal diversity. Per reports, nearly half of all spike-specific TCRs target regions that are unmutated in variants.

Clones were read by immunoSEQ multiplex PCR, and TCRdb kept only the in-frame ones, dropping some. This sample has 140,000 to 150,000 clones, with around 90% found just once. To note about this clone: Its antigen is still unknown. Additional DNA sequences in this sample encode the identical CDR3.

The source is an adult in good health. Sequenced here: peripheral blood, sampled on day 0 of AZD1222 vaccination.

The CDR3 sequence: CASSVGQGANTGELFF. CDR3 bases: TGTGCCAGCAGCGTAGGACAGGGAGCGAACACCGGGGAGCTGTTTTTT. This sequence joins TRBV9 and TRBJ2-2; 7 bases fit TRBD1. The CDR3 runs to 16 residues. Germline V gene sequence: CDR1 SGDLS, CDR2 YYNGEE. J gave up 0 bases and V 0 bases, and 2 bases lay outside the gene matches.